This TCR beta chain was identified in a study of cytomegalovirus exposure and HLA in healthy donors. Vbeta (60) and Jbeta (13) primers were used in the PCR. Profiling relied on immunoSEQ multiplex PCR, and the TCRdb table lists in-frame clones only, not all of them. This sample has about 170,000 clones, with roughly 84% found just once. Germline CDR1 reads MNHNS; CDR2 reads SASEGT. The CDR3 has 15 residues. V was pared by 2 bases and J by 5 bases, with 7 bases of the junction left unmatched. This TCR came from a man aged 30 to 45 in good health and CMV-seropositive. The sample was PBMCs. V and J are TRBV6-1 and TRBJ2-5; TRBD2 aligns across 8 bases. The CDR3: CASSEWSGSEETQYF. CDR3 DNA: TGTGCCAGCAGTGAATGGAGCGGGAGCGAGGAGACCCAGTACTTC.